The 9 T cell receptor beta chains given below trace back to one sample, sequenced in a study of T cells expressing NK-cell markers. TCRdb reanalyzed the 5' RACE reads, giving one entry per CDR3 protein sequence and no DNA. This sample lists fewer than 400,000 distinct CDR3 sequences; its ten largest clones have roughly 10%. Sample: blood T cells: a sorted CD56 or NKG2C T cell subset, CD4+ or CD8+ T cells, or bulk PBMC T cells (not recorded which). Receptors originate from a woman aged 45-59 years in good health.

J is TRBJ2-3 and V is TRBV20-1. Germline V gene sequence: CDR1 DFQATT, CDR2 SNEGSKA (reference sequence). The length of the CDR3 is 16 residues. CDR3 residues: CSARDLLAGFTDTQYF.

The chain is built from TRBV7-2 and TRBJ2-4; the TCRdb D gene call, TRBD1, has no DNA to confirm it. The CDR3 is 17 amino acids. Per the germline V gene, CDR1 is SGHTA and CDR2 is FQGNSA. CDR3 region: CASAVGDWYKGKNIQYF. The full variable domain, its missing parts supplied by reference TRBV7-2 and TRBJ2-4, is GAGVSQSPSNKVTEKGKDVELRCDPISGHTALYWYRQSLGQGLEFLIYFQGNSAPDKSGLPSDRFSAERTGGSVSTLTIQRTQQEDSAVYLCASAVGDWYKGKNIQYFGAGTRLSVL.

The rearrangement joins TRBV3-1 to TRBJ2-7; without DNA, the TCRdb call of TRBD1 cannot be checked. Germline CDR1 LGHDT, CDR2 YNNKEL (reference sequence). The CDR3 runs 16 residues. This CDR3 is CASSKLTPGGSYEQYF.

This sequence joins TRBV29-1 and TRBJ2-3. The CDR3 is 16 residues long. Germline CDR1 SQVTM, CDR2 ANQGSEA. The CDR3 loop is CSVEDLVTNPTDTQYF.

This chain's CDR3 is CASSAWTGEQTQYF. The gene calls are TRBV27 and TRBJ2-5; TCRdb lists TRBD1, though no DNA is available to test this call. The CDR3 length is 14 residues. The germline V gene has CDR1 MNHEY and CDR2 SMNVEV (reference sequence).

The CDR3 loop is CATALAPEGYEQYF. The chain is built from TRBV6-5 and TRBJ2-7; TCRdb's D call of TRBD2 is untestable without DNA. The V gene's germline CDR1 is MNHEY and CDR2 SVGAGI. The CDR3 is 14 residues long.

The gene calls are TRBV12-3 or TRBV12-4 and TRBJ2-1; the TRBD2 assignment by TCRdb is unverifiable without DNA. This CDR3 is built from 16 residues. CDR3: CASSYNLAELYNEQFF.

The chain is built from TRBV11-2 and TRBJ2-5; as DNA is missing, the TRBD1 call by TCRdb cannot be tested. Germline V gives CDR1 SGHAT, CDR2 FQNNGV. The CDR3 loop spans 15 amino acids. Here the CDR3 reads CASSLSSWDGETQYF.

V and J are TRBV18 and TRBJ2-3; the TCRdb call, TRBD1, lacks DNA for checking. Germline loops: CDR1 KGHSH, CDR2 LQKENI. CDR3 length equals 14 residues. CDR3 sequence reads: CASSSRQVADTQYF.